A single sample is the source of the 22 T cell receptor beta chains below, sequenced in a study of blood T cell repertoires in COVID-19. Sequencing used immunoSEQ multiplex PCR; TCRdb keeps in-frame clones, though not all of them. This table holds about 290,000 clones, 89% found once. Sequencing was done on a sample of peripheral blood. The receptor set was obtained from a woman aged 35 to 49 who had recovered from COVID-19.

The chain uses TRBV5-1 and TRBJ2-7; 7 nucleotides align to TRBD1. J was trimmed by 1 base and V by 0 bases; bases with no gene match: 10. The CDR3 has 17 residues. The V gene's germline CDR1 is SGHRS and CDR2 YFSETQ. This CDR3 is CASSLDMDRYPSYEQYF. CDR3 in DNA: TGCGCCAGCAGCTTGGATATGGACAGGTACCCTTCCTACGAGCAGTACTTC.

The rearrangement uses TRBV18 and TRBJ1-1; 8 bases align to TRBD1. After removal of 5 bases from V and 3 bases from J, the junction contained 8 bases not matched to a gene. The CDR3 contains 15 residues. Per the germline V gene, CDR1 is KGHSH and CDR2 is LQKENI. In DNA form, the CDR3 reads TGTGCCAGCTCAACCCGGATGACAGGGGACACTGAAGCTTTCTTT. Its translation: CASSTRMTGDTEAFF. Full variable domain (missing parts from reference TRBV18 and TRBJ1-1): NAGVMQNPRHLVRRRGQEARLRCSPMKGHSHVYWYRQLPEEGLKFMVYLQKENIIDESGMPKERFSAEFPKEGPSILRIQQVVRGDSAAYFCASSTRMTGDTEAFFGQGTRLTVV.

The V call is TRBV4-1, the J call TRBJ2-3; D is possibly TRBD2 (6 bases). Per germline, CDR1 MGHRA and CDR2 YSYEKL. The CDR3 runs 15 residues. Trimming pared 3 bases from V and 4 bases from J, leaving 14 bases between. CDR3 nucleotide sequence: TGCGCCAGCAGCCACCAGATCGGGGGTCCAGATACGCAGTATTTT. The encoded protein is CASSHQIGGPDTQYF.

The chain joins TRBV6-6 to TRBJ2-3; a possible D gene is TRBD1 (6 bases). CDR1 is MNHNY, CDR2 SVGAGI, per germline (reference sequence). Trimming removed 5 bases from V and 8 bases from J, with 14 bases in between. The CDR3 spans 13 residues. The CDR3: CASSAGTLSTQYF. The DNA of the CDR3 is TGTGCCAGCAGTGCCGGGACACTCAGTACGCAGTATTTT.

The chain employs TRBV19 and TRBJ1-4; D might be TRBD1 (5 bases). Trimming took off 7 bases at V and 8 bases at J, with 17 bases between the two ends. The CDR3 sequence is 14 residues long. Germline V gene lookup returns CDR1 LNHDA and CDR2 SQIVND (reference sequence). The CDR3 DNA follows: TGTGCCAGTAAACCAGCGGGGGATGGAGAAAAACTGTTTTTT. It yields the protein CASKPAGDGEKLFF.

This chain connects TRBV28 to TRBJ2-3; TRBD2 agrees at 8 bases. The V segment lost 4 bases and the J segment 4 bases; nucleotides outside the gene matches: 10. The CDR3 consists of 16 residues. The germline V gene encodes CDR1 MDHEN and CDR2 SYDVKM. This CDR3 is CASSSPTSASSDTQYF. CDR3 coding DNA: TGTGCCAGCAGTTCCCCGACTAGCGCTTCCTCAGATACGCAGTATTTT.

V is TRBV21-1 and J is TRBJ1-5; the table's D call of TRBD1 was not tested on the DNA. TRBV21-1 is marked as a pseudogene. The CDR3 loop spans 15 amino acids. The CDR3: CASVRTVQGEQPQHF. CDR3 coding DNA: TGTGCCAGCGTAAGAACCGTACAGGGGGAACAGCCCCAGCATTTT.

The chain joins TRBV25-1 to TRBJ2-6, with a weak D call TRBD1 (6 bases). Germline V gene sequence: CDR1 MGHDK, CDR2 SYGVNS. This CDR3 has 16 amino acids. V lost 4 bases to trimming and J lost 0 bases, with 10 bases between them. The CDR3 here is CASSGQEFSGANVLTF. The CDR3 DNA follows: TGTGCCAGCAGTGGACAGGAATTCTCTGGGGCCAACGTCCTGACTTTC.

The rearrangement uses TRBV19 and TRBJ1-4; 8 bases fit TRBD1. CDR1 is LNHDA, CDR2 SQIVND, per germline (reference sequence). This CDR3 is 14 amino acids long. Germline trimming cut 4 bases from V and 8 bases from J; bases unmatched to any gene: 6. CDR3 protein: CASSSRGRGEKLFF. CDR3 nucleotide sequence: TGTGCCAGTAGTAGCAGGGGGCGCGGGGAAAAACTGTTTTTT.

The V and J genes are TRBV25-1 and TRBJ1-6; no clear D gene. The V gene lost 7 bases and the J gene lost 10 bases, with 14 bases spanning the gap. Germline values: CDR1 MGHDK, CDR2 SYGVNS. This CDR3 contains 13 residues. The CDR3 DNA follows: TGTGCCAGCAACCTCTTAGAGGGCTCACCCCTCCACTTT. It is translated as CASNLLEGSPLHF.

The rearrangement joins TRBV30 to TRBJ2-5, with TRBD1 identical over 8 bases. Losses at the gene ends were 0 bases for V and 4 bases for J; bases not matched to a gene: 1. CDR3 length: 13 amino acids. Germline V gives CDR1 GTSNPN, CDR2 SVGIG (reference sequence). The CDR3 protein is CAWSVDRGETQYF. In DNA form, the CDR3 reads TGTGCCTGGAGTGTAGACAGGGGAGAGACCCAGTACTTC.

CDR3 in amino acids: CASSPNPPQGYGYTF. The CDR3 DNA is TGTGCCAGCAGCCCAAATCCCCCACAGGGGTATGGCTACACCTTC. V and J are TRBV11-2 and TRBJ1-2, with 7 bases matching TRBD1. The CDR3 loop spans 15 amino acids. CDR1 SGHAT and CDR2 FQNNGV come from the germline V gene. V dropped 5 bases and J dropped 5; count of bases not matched to a gene: 11.

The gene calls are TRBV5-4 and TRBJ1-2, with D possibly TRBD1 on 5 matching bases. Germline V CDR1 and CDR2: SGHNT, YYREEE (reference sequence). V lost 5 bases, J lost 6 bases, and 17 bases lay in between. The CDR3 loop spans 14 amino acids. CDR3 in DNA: TGTGCCAGCAGTACGGGGGGGTCTGTCGATGGCTACACCTTC. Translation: CASSTGGSVDGYTF.

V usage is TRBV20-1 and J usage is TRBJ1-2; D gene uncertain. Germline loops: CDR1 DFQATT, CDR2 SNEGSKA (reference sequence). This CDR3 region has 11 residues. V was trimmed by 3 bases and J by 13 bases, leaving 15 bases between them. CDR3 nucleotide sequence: TGCAGTGCTAGTACCCGAGTCGGAGCCACCTTC. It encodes CSASTRVGATF.

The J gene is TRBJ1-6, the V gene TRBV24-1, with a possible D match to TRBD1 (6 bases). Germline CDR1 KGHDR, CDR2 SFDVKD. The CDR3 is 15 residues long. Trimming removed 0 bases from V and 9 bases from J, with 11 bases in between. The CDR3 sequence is CATSDLWGPSSPLHF. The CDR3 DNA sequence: TGTGCCACCAGTGATTTGTGGGGGCCAAGTTCACCCCTCCACTTT.

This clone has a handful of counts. The CDR3: CASSLNGLAGSGELFF. CDR3 nucleotides: TGTGCCAGCAGTTTAAATGGGCTAGCGGGGTCCGGGGAGCTGTTTTTT. This chain uses TRBV27 with TRBJ2-2, with 9 bases fitting TRBD2. CDR3 size: 16 residues. The germline V gene encodes CDR1 MNHEY and CDR2 SMNVEV (reference sequence). V shed 2 bases, J shed 6 bases, and the junction held 7 bases outside the gene matches.

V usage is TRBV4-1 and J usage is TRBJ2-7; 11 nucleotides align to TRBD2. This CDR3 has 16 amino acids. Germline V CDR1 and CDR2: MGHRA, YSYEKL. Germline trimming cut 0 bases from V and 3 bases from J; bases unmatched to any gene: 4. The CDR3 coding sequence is TGCGCCAGCAGCCAAGAACTAGCGGGAGTGGGCTACGAGCAGTACTTC. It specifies CASSQELAGVGYEQYF.

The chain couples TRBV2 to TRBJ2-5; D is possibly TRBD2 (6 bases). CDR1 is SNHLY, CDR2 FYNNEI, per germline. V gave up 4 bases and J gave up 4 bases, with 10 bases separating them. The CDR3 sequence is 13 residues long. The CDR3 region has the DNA TGTGCCAGCAGTGCGGGAGTGTCAGAGACCCAGTACTTC. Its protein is CASSAGVSETQYF.

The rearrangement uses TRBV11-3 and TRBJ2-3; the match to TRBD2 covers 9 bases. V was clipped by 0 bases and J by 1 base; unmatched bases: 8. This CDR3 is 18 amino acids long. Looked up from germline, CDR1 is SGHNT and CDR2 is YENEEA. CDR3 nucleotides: TGTGCCAGCAGCTTAGAGGTTAGCGGGAGTTGGGGCACAGATACGCAGTATTTT. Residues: CASSLEVSGSWGTDTQYF.

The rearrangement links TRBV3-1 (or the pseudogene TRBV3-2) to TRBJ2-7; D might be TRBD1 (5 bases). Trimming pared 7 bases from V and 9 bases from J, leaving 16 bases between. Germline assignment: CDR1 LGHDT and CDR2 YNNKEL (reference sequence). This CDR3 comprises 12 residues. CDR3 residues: CASKGISALQYF. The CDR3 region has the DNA TGTGCCAGCAAGGGGATTTCGGCCTTGCAGTACTTC.

CDR3 DNA: TGTGCCAGCAGCTTAGTTTCACCCGGGGGCTATGGCTACACCTTC. Translating it yields CASSLVSPGGYGYTF. The gene calls are TRBV7-9 and TRBJ1-2; D is possibly TRBD1 (5 bases). Germline CDR1 is SEHNR and CDR2 is FQNEAQ (reference sequence). CDR3 size: 15 residues. Deletions cut 1 base from V and 4 bases from J, with 13 bases between.

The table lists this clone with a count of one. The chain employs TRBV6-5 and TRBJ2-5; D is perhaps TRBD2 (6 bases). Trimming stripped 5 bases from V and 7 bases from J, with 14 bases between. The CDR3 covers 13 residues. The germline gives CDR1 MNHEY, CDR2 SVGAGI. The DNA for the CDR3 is TGTGCCAGCAGTCCCGGGGTGGGAGGGACCCAGTACTTC. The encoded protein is CASSPGVGGTQYF.